This paragraph covers one T cell receptor (beta chain) sequence. The target antigen is unknown. The data were obtained in a study of shared clonotypes between healthy human individuals. Whole-study results and caveats: A handful of donors showed sharing of 4.5% to 6% of naive CD4 clonotypes.

The assay was immunoSEQ multiplex PCR, and TCRdb's table has in-frame clones only and misses some. The table records 2 million to 2.5 million clones, less than 95% of them present only once. CDR1 and CDR2 (germline): KGHSH, LQKENI. The germline V and J ends were trimmed by 3 bases and 3 bases, with 6 bases remaining between them. This CDR3 is built from 13 residues. The source is a man aged 18 to 35 in good health. Some clones in this sample may be carry-over from other donors' samples. Source material: naive CD4+ T cells from PBMCs. Subset meaning: CD45RA+ positively selected. The chain is built from TRBV18 and TRBJ1-5, with D unclear. The CDR3 sequence is CASSPDVNQPQHF. The CDR3 coding sequence is TGTGCCAGCTCACCGGATGTCAATCAGCCCCAGCATTTT.